These 4 T cell receptor beta chains share one sample of origin, sequenced in a study of response to subunit inactivated influenza vaccine (dated by TCRdb to between 2017 and 2018). Preparation of the library involved RT-PCR. The data were produced on an Illumina HiSeq 2500. The public sequencing data were trimmed at Q25 with fastp and processed into clonotypes with MiXCR by TCRdb, which kept only in-frame beta chains. For every CDR3 protein sequence, its rows merge into one entry that carries the most common genes and DNA. This sample has about 480,000 distinct CDR3 sequences in its table, and 25% of those were observed once. Less than 2.5% of the sample rests with the top ten. Here the sequenced sample was CD4+ T cells sorted from PBMCs, taken 5 to 6 days after vaccination. These receptors originate from a man between 45 and 60 years old who received an inactivated influenza vaccine. Donor details come from another sample of the same person, matched by shared clones.

In this sample, this clonotype turned up a few times. The rearrangement links TRBV4-1 to TRBJ1-1; the D gene is possibly TRBD1 (6 bases). The CDR3 contains 13 residues. The ends were cut back, 2 bases at V and 6 bases at J, with 10 bases in the middle. Germline V gives CDR1 MGHRA, CDR2 YSYEKL. CDR3 residues: CASSQYRDSEAFF. CDR3 DNA: TGCGCCAGCAGCCAATACAGGGACTCTGAAGCTTTCTTT.

The chain is built from TRBV7-2 and TRBJ2-3; D gene uncertain. Trimming left V 2 bases short and J 2 bases short, with 8 bases between. CDR3 length: 14 amino acids. Germline V gene data show CDR1 as SGHTA and CDR2 as FQGNSA. The CDR3, as DNA: TGTGCCAGCAGCTTACTTACGATCACAGATACGCAGTATTTT. Its translation is CASSLLTITDTQYF.

The chain joins TRBV7-2 to TRBJ2-5, with 9 bases aligning to TRBD1. CDR3 length: 15 residues. The trim removed 3 bases at V and 1 base at J, leaving 3 bases unmatched. The germline gives CDR1 SGHTA, CDR2 FQGNSA. The CDR3 here is CASSFDRGSQETQYF. As DNA, the CDR3 is TGTGCCAGCAGCTTTGACAGGGGGTCCCAAGAGACCCAGTACTTC.

The gene calls are TRBV27 and TRBJ2-6; D not resolved. V was cut by 0 bases and J by 0 bases, with 9 bases left in between. This CDR3 has 17 residues. Germline V CDR1 and CDR2: MNHEY, SMNVEV (reference sequence). CDR3 nucleotide sequence: TGTGCCAGCAGTTTATCTGGCCGAAGCTCTGGGGCCAACGTCCTGACTTTC. It translates to CASSLSGRSSGANVLTF.